The rows below give T cell receptor beta chains drawn from one sample of a study of blood T cell repertoires in COVID-19. Assay used: immunoSEQ multiplex PCR; TCRdb lists only in-frame clones, some missing. The profile shows around 58,000 clones, about 90% of them singletons. The sample was peripheral blood. The origin of the receptors is a woman aged 55-70 years with active or convalescent COVID-19. CDR3s include the opening cysteine and the closing phenylalanine or tryptophan. Fields, in order: D gene, J gene, V gene, clone size, CDR3 DNA, CDR3 protein. The D gene is left open where the match is weak. Rows give clone size only sometimes, using once, few, many, or a class for an expanded clone.

-,TRBJ2-1,TRBV7-2,-,TGTGCCAGCAGCTTAGCCGGGACTCCCCTCTACAATGAGCAGTTCTTC,CASSLAGTPLYNEQFF
-,TRBJ2-7,TRBV29-1,-,TGCAGCGTTGAACGGGACGCGGCGGGGCTGGACTTC,CSVERDAAGLDF
-,TRBJ1-4,TRBV19,-,TGTGCCAGTACCGCTGTGGAGAGAGAAAAACTGTTTTTT,CASTAVEREKLFF
-,TRBJ2-1,TRBV18,-,TGTGCCAGCTCACCAGGACAGAGGACCTACAATGAGCAGTTCTTC,CASSPGQRTYNEQFF
TRBD1,TRBJ1-1,TRBV6-5,-,TGTGCCAGCAGACCCGGACAGGGTTCGAACACTGAAGCTTTCTTT,CASRPGQGSNTEAFF
TRBD2,TRBJ2-3,TRBV5-1,-,TGCGCCAGCAGCTTGGATACGGGGGGGCAATATACGCAGTATTTT,CASSLDTGGQYTQYF
-,TRBJ1-5,TRBV4-2,-,TGTGCCAGCAGCCAAGTGGTGGGGGCTCATCAGCCCCAGCATTTT,CASSQVVGAHQPQHF
-,TRBJ2-7,TRBV30,-,TGTGCCTGGAGTCGAGACTACGAGCAGTACTTC,CAWSRDYEQYF
-,TRBJ1-2,TRBV9,-,TGTGCCAGCAGCGTCGAGGGTACGTATGGCTACACCTTC,CASSVEGTYGYTF
-,TRBJ2-7,TRBV11-2,-,TGTGCCAGCAGCTGGGACGGGAGCTCCTACGAGCAGTACTTC,CASSWDGSSYEQYF
TRBD1,TRBJ2-2,TRBV29-1,few,TGCAGCGTTGAGGACAGGGTAGTTTCACCCGGGGAGCTGTTTTTT,CSVEDRVVSPGELFF
-,TRBJ2-1,TRBV28,-,TGTGCCAGCAGTTCCCAGGGGTGGGGGCAGTTCTTC,CASSSQGWGQFF
TRBD1,TRBJ2-2,TRBV11-1,-,TGTGCCAGCAGCTTAAAGACAGGGCGCACCGGGGAGCTGTTTTTT,CASSLKTGRTGELFF
-,TRBJ2-3,TRBV27,-,TGTGCCAGCAGTGTCCGATGGGGCCTAGGAGATACGCAGTATTTT,CASSVRWGLGDTQYF
-,TRBJ2-1,TRBV7-2,few,TGTGCCAGCAGCCGTAGGGGGGGTTTAGTGGATGAGCAGTTCTTC,CASSRRGGLVDEQFF
-,TRBJ2-1,TRBV5-1,-,TGCGCCAGCAGCTTGGCTGTCAATGAGCAGTTCTTC,CASSLAVNEQFF
-,TRBJ1-3,TRBV6-5,-,TGTGCCAGCTCTTCAGGGGACTCTGGAAACACCATATATTTT,CASSSGDSGNTIYF
-,TRBJ1-6,TRBV28,-,TGTGCCAGCAACTCTCAAGTGAATTCACCCCTCCACTTT,CASNSQVNSPLHF
TRBD1,TRBJ1-5,TRBV11-3,-,TGTGCCAGCAGCCGGGGACAGGGGGCGAAGGAGCCCCAGCATTTT,CASSRGQGAKEPQHF
TRBD2,TRBJ2-1,TRBV30,-,TGTGCCTCTAGCGGGGGGGCTGAGCAGTTCTTC,CASSGGAEQFF
TRBD1,TRBJ2-1,TRBV12-3/TRBV12-4,-,TGTGCCAGCAGGACAGGGGTTGAGCAGTTCTTC,CASRTGVEQFF
-,TRBJ1-2,TRBV5-1,-,TGCGCCAGCAGAACAGAGTTCTATGGCTACACCTTC,CASRTEFYGYTF
TRBD1,TRBJ2-3,TRBV19,-,TGTGCCAGTAGTGAGGGGGCAGGGACAGATACGCAGTATTTT,CASSEGAGTDTQYF
TRBD1,TRBJ1-5,TRBV2,-,TGTGCCAGCAGTGTAGACAGGGGGCAGCCCCAGCATTTT,CASSVDRGQPQHF
-,TRBJ1-2,TRBV5-4,-,TGTGCCAGCCACAAGGCGGCGAGCTATGGCTACACCTTC,CASHKAASYGYTF
TRBD2,TRBJ2-3,TRBV7-9,-,TGTGCCAGCAGCCCGACTAGCGGGAGTCCAGATACGCAGTATTTT,CASSPTSGSPDTQYF
TRBD1,TRBJ2-7,TRBV25-1,-,TGTGCCAGCAGTGGGAAGGGGGCGGAGGAGCAGTACTTC,CASSGKGAEEQYF
-,TRBJ2-7,TRBV7-9,-,TGTGCCAGCAGCTTAGTGGGGCAGGTTAACTCCTACGAGCAGTACTTC,CASSLVGQVNSYEQYF
TRBD1,TRBJ1-4,TRBV30,once,TGTGCCTGCGACAGGGGTGAAAAACTGTTTTTT,CACDRGEKLFF
TRBD1,TRBJ1-2,TRBV6-5,-,TGTGCCAGCAGTTCCCACAGGGGGCAAGACTATGGCTACACCTTC,CASSSHRGQDYGYTF
TRBD1,TRBJ1-2,TRBV19,-,TGTGCCAGTAGTGGACAGGGTAACTATGGCTACACCTTC,CASSGQGNYGYTF
TRBD2,TRBJ2-5,TRBV6-6,-,TGTGCCAGCAGTCCATCGACGGGGAGGGCTGAGACCCAGTACTTC,CASSPSTGRAETQYF
-,TRBJ1-2,TRBV9,-,TGTGCCAGCAGCGTAGAACAGAACTATGGCTACACCTTC,CASSVEQNYGYTF
TRBD1,TRBJ2-7,TRBV7-2,-,TGTGCCAGCAGCTTAGTCACAGGGGGCGGCTACGAGCAGTACTTC,CASSLVTGGGYEQYF
TRBD1,TRBJ1-6,TRBV5-1,once,TGCGCCAGCAGCTTGATCACAGGGGCTTATTCCTATAATTCACCCCTCCACTTT,CASSLITGAYSYNSPLHF
-,TRBJ2-1,TRBV2,-,TGTGCCAGCAGTTCCGAACAGGGAACGAACTCCTACAATGAGCAGTTCTTC,CASSSEQGTNSYNEQFF